This passage covers 22 T cell receptor beta chains from one sample sequenced in a study of identical twins. Each CDR3 protein gets one entry after TCRdb re-called the 5' RACE reads with MiXCR. The data show 420,000 or so distinct CDR3 sequences, approximately 17% seen once. The sample consisted of naive T cells sorted from blood. The receptor source for this set is a middle-aged man in good health.

V is TRBV28 and J is TRBJ2-3; tentative D call: TRBD1 (6 bases). This CDR3 contains 16 residues. The ends were cut back, 3 bases at V and 0 bases at J, with 13 bases in the middle. CDR1 is MDHEN, CDR2 SYDVKM, per germline. This CDR3 reads CASSLYPGTSTDTQYF. Written as DNA, the CDR3 is TGTGCCAGCAGTTTGTATCCCGGGACAAGCACAGATACGCAGTATTTT. Complete variable domain (other parts from reference TRBV28 and TRBJ2-3): DVKVTQSSRYLVKRTGEKVFLECVQDMDHENMFWYRQDPGLGLRLIYFSYDVKMKEKGDIPEGYSVSREKKERFSLILESASTNQTSMYLCASSLYPGTSTDTQYFGPGTRLTVL.

This clonotype was observed at least ten times. J is TRBJ2-7 and V is TRBV10-3; 9 positions agree with TRBD1. CDR1 and CDR2 (germline): ENHRY, SYGVKD. This CDR3 has 15 residues. Trimming cost V 6 bases and J 3 bases; bases outside gene matches: 9. The CDR3 sequence is CAIRPGPGQGYEQYF. The CDR3 DNA reads TGTGCCATCAGACCCGGCCCGGGACAGGGCTACGAGCAGTACTTC.

The chain employs TRBV4-2 and TRBJ1-3; D might be TRBD1 (6 bases). Germline values: CDR1 LGHNA, CDR2 YNFKEQ. CDR3 length equals 15 residues. Trimming stripped 2 bases from V and 3 bases from J, with 11 bases between. CDR3 DNA sequence: TGTGCCAGCAGCCAACTACAGGGAGATGGAAACACCATATATTTT. It translates to CASSQLQGDGNTIYF.

The rearrangement uses TRBV5-8 and TRBJ2-3, with D possibly being TRBD2 (5 bases). CDR1 and CDR2 from the germline V gene are SGHTS and YDEGEE. V shed 3 bases and J shed 3 bases, with 14 bases lying between them. The CDR3 is 15 amino acids. The CDR3 DNA is TGTGCCAGCAGCTATGGACTGGAACTTACAGATACGCAGTATTTT. Its protein is CASSYGLELTDTQYF.

This clonotype showed up many times. The V call is TRBV7-9, the J call TRBJ2-7; D uncertain. This CDR3 contains 15 residues. CDR1 and CDR2 (germline): SEHNR, FQNEAQ (reference sequence). Trimming cost V 0 bases and J 0 bases, with 9 bases left between them. The CDR3 DNA reads as TGTGCCAGCAGCTTAGCGCCAGGAACCTCCTACGAGCAGTACTTC. Amino acids: CASSLAPGTSYEQYF. The full variable domain, its missing parts supplied by reference TRBV7-9 and TRBJ2-7, is DTGVSQNPRHKITKRGQNVTFRCDPISEHNRLYWYRQTLGQGPEFLTYFQNEAQLEKSRLLSDRFSAERPKGSFSTLEIQRTEQGDSAMYLCASSLAPGTSYEQYFGPGTRLTVT.

The chain joins TRBV12-3 or TRBV12-4 to TRBJ2-3; 7 positions match TRBD2. The junction had 12 bases not matched to a gene; V was cut back by 5 bases and J by 4 bases. The CDR3 spans 16 residues. The CDR3 DNA reads as TGTGCCAGCAGTCTTGAGATGCGCGGGAGCGCAGATACGCAGTATTTT. Amino acids: CASSLEMRGSADTQYF.

This clonotype has a count of ten or more. Sequence at one end of the junction differs from germline and may be a read error. This chain connects TRBV7-9 to TRBJ2-7; D unresolved. The CDR3 extends over 14 amino acids. CDR1 SEHNR and CDR2 FQNEAQ come from the germline V gene (reference sequence). Written as DNA, the CDR3 is TGCGCCAGCAGCTTGGTCGGAAACTCCTACGAGCAGTACTTC. Translating gives CASSLVGNSYEQYF.

This clonotype has ten or more counts. V gene TRBV6-5 combines with J gene TRBJ2-1; 9 bases align to TRBD2. In germline, CDR1 is MNHEY, CDR2 SVGAGI. This CDR3 has 16 residues. With V trimmed by 2 bases and J by 0 bases, 2 bases remained unmatched. In DNA, the CDR3 is TGTGCCAGCAGTTACCATAGCGGGAGCTCCTACAATGAGCAGTTCTTC. Translation gives CASSYHSGSSYNEQFF.

The chain carries TRBV3-1 and TRBJ2-7; a weak D match, TRBD1 (6 bases). V was trimmed by 6 bases and J by 4 bases, leaving 16 bases between them. The CDR3 consists of 14 residues. The V gene's germline CDR1 is LGHDT and CDR2 YNNKEL (reference sequence). CDR3 amino acids: CASRPDRTLYEQYF. CDR3 DNA: TGTGCCAGCAGACCCGACAGGACCCTGTACGAGCAGTACTTC.

A few counts support this clonotype. The chain joins TRBV5-5 to TRBJ1-4; D call uncertain. Germline V lookup: CDR1 SGHKS, CDR2 YYEKEE (reference sequence). The V end lost 1 base, the J end lost 8 bases, and 9 bases lay between the germline ends. The CDR3 is made up of 13 amino acids. This chain's CDR3 is CASSLQSREKLFF. CDR3 coding DNA: TGTGCCAGCAGCTTGCAATCCCGGGAAAAACTGTTTTTT. Full variable domain (rest looked up from reference TRBV5-5 and TRBJ1-4): DAGVTQSPTHLIKTRGQQVTLRCSPISGHKSVSWYQQVLGQGPQFIFQYYEKEERGRGNFPDRFSARQFPNYSSELNVNALLLGDSALYLCASSLQSREKLFFGSGTQLSVL.

V is TRBV27 and J is TRBJ1-6; 10 bases are shared with TRBD1. The CDR3 spans 14 residues. The germline V gene encodes CDR1 MNHEY and CDR2 SMNVEV (reference sequence). J gave up 10 bases and V 3 bases, and 3 bases lay outside the gene matches. CDR3 region: CASSFGQGVSPLHF. The CDR3 DNA reads as TGTGCCAGCAGTTTCGGACAGGGGGTCTCACCCCTCCACTTT.

This clonotype came up a few times. The chain is built from TRBV27 and TRBJ1-4, with 7 nucleotides matching TRBD1. The J segment lost 4 bases and the V segment lost 6 bases, leaving 11 bases of the junction unmatched. This CDR3 contains 16 residues. Germline-derived CDR1 and CDR2 are MNHEY and SMNVEV (reference sequence). In nucleotides, the CDR3 is TGTGCCAGCAGGCACCAGGGGGGACAGCGTAATGAAAAACTGTTTTTT. This sequence encodes CASRHQGGQRNEKLFF.

This clonotype has more than one count but fewer than ten. J is TRBJ1-1 and V is TRBV20-1; D is perhaps TRBD1 (5 bases). Germline CDR1 is DFQATT and CDR2 is SNEGSKA (reference sequence). Trimming removed 2 bases from V and 7 bases from J, with 14 bases in between. The CDR3 is made up of 13 amino acids. The CDR3 coding sequence is TGCAGTGCTAGAAGTTTGGGACGAAATGAAGCTTTCTTT. It specifies CSARSLGRNEAFF.

The sample holds a few counts of this clonotype. The J gene is TRBJ2-7, the V gene TRBV6-1; 12 bases are a match to TRBD2. Germline V gives CDR1 MNHNS, CDR2 SASEGT. The CDR3 consists of 18 residues. V gave up 5 bases and J gave up 2 bases; unmatched junction bases: 13. The CDR3 sequence is CASSQQGWTSGTTYEQYF. CDR3 sequence (DNA): TGTGCCAGCAGTCAACAGGGGTGGACTAGCGGGACAACCTACGAGCAGTACTTC.

In its sample, this clonotype was seen a few times. This sequence joins TRBV5-1 and TRBJ2-6; maybe TRBD2 (6 bases). The CDR3 loop spans 18 amino acids. Trimming pared 0 bases from V and 0 bases from J, leaving 13 bases between. The V gene's germline CDR1 is SGHRS and CDR2 YFSETQ. The CDR3 DNA is TGCGCCAGCAGCTTGGCTCCCACTAGCCACTCTGGGGCCAACGTCCTGACTTTC. Residues: CASSLAPTSHSGANVLTF.

V gene TRBV7-3 combines with J gene TRBJ2-5; TRBD2 matches at 8 bases. The CDR3 totals 16 residues. Germline values: CDR1 SGHTA, CDR2 FQGTGA. Unmatched junction bases numbered 12, after V lost 5 bases and J lost 4 bases. The CDR3 spells CASSPRSGGTGETQYF. The CDR3 DNA reads TGTGCCAGCAGCCCGAGGTCGGGAGGGACGGGAGAGACCCAGTACTTC.

The rearrangement links TRBV10-2 to TRBJ2-7; D is possibly TRBD1 (6 bases). Germline V gene sequence: CDR1 WSHSY, CDR2 SAAADI. V was pared by 0 bases and J by 1 base, with 10 bases between. CDR3 length equals 15 residues. CDR3 protein: CASSESARGSYEQYF. The CDR3 nucleotides are TGCGCCAGCAGTGAGTCCGCCAGGGGATCCTACGAGCAGTACTTC.

The chain is built from TRBV6-2 or TRBV6-3 and TRBJ2-1; possibly TRBD1 or TRBD2 for D (6 bases each). The CDR3 consists of 17 residues. The germline CDR1 and CDR2 sequences are MNHEY and SVGEGT. V lost 3 bases to trimming and J lost 2 bases, with 17 bases between them. The CDR3 spells CASSYGMGGTTYNEQFF. CDR3 in DNA: TGTGCCAGCAGTTATGGTATGGGCGGGACAACCTACAATGAGCAGTTCTTC.

The rearrangement links TRBV20-1 to TRBJ1-2, with D tentatively TRBD1 (6 bases). The V gene's germline CDR1 is DFQATT and CDR2 SNEGSKA (reference sequence). The CDR3 consists of 14 residues. Trimming took off 6 bases at V and 8 bases at J, with 22 bases between the two ends. This CDR3 is CSAPPGLLQGGYTF. The DNA for the CDR3 is TGCAGTGCGCCACCGGGCCTACTCCAGGGGGGCTACACCTTC.

This clonotype turned up a few times. The chain recombines TRBV12-3 or TRBV12-4 with TRBJ1-3, with D hard to call. The V and J ends lost 3 bases and 4 bases respectively, with 10 bases between them. This CDR3 has 14 amino acids. The CDR3 protein is CASSLRGSGNTIYF. Written as DNA, the CDR3 is TGTGCCAGCAGTTTGCGGGGATCCGGAAACACCATATATTTT.

This clonotype was detected only a few times. The chain combines TRBV27 with TRBJ2-1; the D gene is possibly TRBD1 (6 bases). The germline V and J ends were trimmed by 0 bases and 5 bases, with 8 bases remaining between them. Germline lookup yields CDR1 MNHEY and CDR2 SMNVEV (reference sequence). There are 14 residues in the CDR3. Written as DNA, the CDR3 is TGTGCCAGCAGTTTATCCACAGGGAACAATGAGCAGTTCTTC. Encoded protein: CASSLSTGNNEQFF.

The chain employs TRBV4-2 and TRBJ2-5, with D possibly TRBD2 on 7 matching bases. CDR3 size: 16 residues. Germline-derived CDR1 and CDR2 are LGHNA and YNFKEQ. V was cut by 3 bases and J by 3 bases, with 17 bases left in between. This CDR3 reads CASSQLGGGLKETQYF. In DNA form, the CDR3 reads TGTGCCAGCAGCCAGTTAGGGGGGGGGCTTAAAGAGACCCAGTACTTC.